This T cell receptor (beta chain) is drawn from a study of shared clonotypes between healthy human individuals (dated by TCRdb to 2019 to 2021). With regard to the full study: The cohort included three men and a couple of women between 18 and 49 years of age. Blood TCR repertoires of five healthy adults were deeply sequenced to estimate repertoire size and the extent of clonotype sharing between individuals. Libraries were prepared and TCR repertoires were sequenced by different laboratories using diverse techniques, in order to increase sequencing depth and limit assay-specific biases. For each donor, CD4 naive and CD4 memory were each given three plates, CD8 naive was given two plates, and CD8 memory was given one plate. Leukapheresis yielded between about 0.9 and 8.9 billion PBMCs per donor.

Healthy HIV-negative adults with no recently reported acute infections or vaccinations were included as donors. Every donor was a Caucasian adult living in Nashville, Tennessee, USA. The CD8 memory samples were a combination of magnetically selected CD45RO+ cells and CCR7-negative CD45RA+ effector memory (TemRA) cells. Blood was collected by leukapheresis, and PBMCs were isolated by Ficoll-Histopaque density gradient centrifugation and then cryopreserved in liquid nitrogen vapor phase. Analytical flow cytometry was used to check the purity and quantity of each magnetically sorted T cell population. Genomic DNA was isolated from every sorted fraction and measured by UV absorbance on a Nanodrop 2000c. Using the deep immunoSEQ assay, multiplex PCR amplified TCR CDR3 regions from genomic DNA. Extracted genomic DNA from each cell subset was spread evenly across all wells of several immunoSEQ 96-well plates, with each plate serving as a replicate. For sorted subsets, 200 to 250 ng of genomic DNA, equivalent to 25,000 to 35,000 T cell genomes, went into each replicate PCR. Purified libraries were measured with a Qubit 3.0 fluorometer, size-checked on a Bioanalyzer 2100, and measured again with the KAPA Library Quantification kit. A separate single-read 150-cycle Illumina NextSeq 550 flow cell was used to sequence each immunoSEQ 96-well plate. The authors processed their data as follows. Because the immunoSEQ output held only junctional sequences and lacked quality scores, the filtering could not match the filtering applied to full-length reads. Sequences were annotated with PyIR, a Python wrapper for IgBLAST v1.9, and V/J genes and CDR3 were assigned using IMGT germline references. Reads were removed for weak V/J assignments (E-value above 1e-6), missing CDR3, stop codons, out-of-frame junctions, or ambiguous translated residues. V3J clonotypes were defined by identical inferred V gene, J gene, and CDR3 amino acid sequence. Percentage overlap between repertoires was computed as shared unique clonotypes divided by the size of the smaller repertoire. Three approaches were used to assess repertoire richness: RTK rarefaction, the Chao1 estimator, and Recon v2.1 estimates of unobserved clonotypes. For all TCRbeta clonotypes obtained by the gDNA method from four donors, generation probabilities were computed with OLGA. Held by TCRdb, this immuneACCESS table contains in-frame sequences only and omits some clones. Under half of the omission traces to an unresolved V gene where checked; the cause of the rest is unknown. The V and J calls and clone size were taken over from that table, and D and trimming were inferred from the DNA. Within this sample are 300,000 to 400,000 clones, with over 75% of them counted one time only. The ten largest clones take up around 15% of the sample.

Overall study outcomes, separate from this receptor: Incomplete sequencing was indicated by rarefaction of sorted-subset datasets, despite the large sequencing depth. Pairwise subsampling indicated that sequencing depth was expected to affect the degree of clonotype sharing among donors. About 5% of naive CD4, 3.5% of naive CD8, 2.3% of memory CD4, and around 0.42% of memory CD8 clonotypes were shared across several donors. The genetic and exposure-history diversity represented was limited by the small number of donors. Larger estimated clonotype richness was generally found for naive subsets than for memory subsets. Sampling was restricted to blood, and TCR repertoires in tissue are likely to differ from TCR repertoires in blood. Compared with non-shared clonotypes, the clonotypes found in all four sorted-subset donors had higher generation probabilities.

This clone was counted only a few times. The clone's antigen remains unknown. Per-base quality was not reported, and no clone a single base away is much larger than it. This receptor was obtained from a man between 18 and 35 years old in good health. The source material was memory CD8+ T cells sorted from blood. The cell subset or site label, read with the paper, signifies: CD45RO+ cells pooled with CCR7-negative TemRA cells.

The nucleotides read TGTGCCAGCAGCTTGGGGGGGACGGTTAACACTGAAGCTTTCTTT. It encodes CASSLGGTVNTEAFF. The rearranged segments are TRBV5-4 and TRBJ1-1, with TRBD1 tentatively as D gene (5 bases match). CDR1 is given as SGHNT and CDR2 as YYREEE, both from the germline V gene (reference sequence). V is clipped by 0 bases and J by 2 bases, and the sequence between their germline boundaries is 11 bases long. The CDR3 sequence holds 15 residues, the cysteine and phenylalanine included. Left in the record is the CDR3 DNA by itself, 45 bases read in frame from the first base.